This TCR beta chain came from a study of T cells in Graves' hyperthyroidism and ophthalmopathy. This clonotype has more than one count but fewer than ten. Amplification of TCR beta CDR3 regions used RNA as the template. HTBI primers were the set used in a first-round RT-PCR of the TCR CDR3. TCRdb analysed the multiplex PCR reads with MiXCR anew, one entry per CDR3 protein. The sample records 450,000 to 550,000 distinct CDR3 sequences, around a quarter being singletons. PBMCs came from more than 9 ml fresh peripheral blood. The V gene's germline CDR1 is SEHNR and CDR2 FQNEAQ (reference sequence). V was clipped by 4 bases and J by 11 bases, with 21 bases between them. This CDR3 is built from 15 residues.

The V and J genes are TRBV7-9 and TRBJ1-5, with D unresolved. The material sequenced was blood. The receptor was isolated from a woman younger than 45 with Graves' ophthalmopathy. CDR3 residues: CASSSSETPLGTQHF. The CDR3 DNA reads as TGTGCCAGCAGCTCCAGCGAGACACCGCTGGGGACCCAGCATTTT.